This T cell receptor beta chain stems from a study of metastatic and nonmetastatic thyroid tumors. TCRdb re-called the PCR reads through MiXCR. This table has around 15,000 clones, around 25% appearing once. Patients had received no treatment of any kind before thyroid surgery. By sample fraction, this clone is medium-sized (0.01 to 0.1%). This TCR came from a female donor with papillary thyroid cancer or a benign thyroid nodule (not recorded which). Some clones in this sample may be carry-over from other donors' samples. Input material: adjacent normal tissue.

CDR3 nucleotide sequence: TGTGCCAGCAGTTGGAACACTGAAGCTTTCTTT. As protein: CASSWNTEAFF. J is TRBJ1-1 and V is TRBV12-3 or TRBV12-4, with D uncertain. The length of the CDR3 is 11 residues. V lost 4 bases and J 1 base, leaving 1 base between the germline ends.